This T cell receptor (beta chain) was captured in a study of blood T cell repertoires in COVID-19. At the level of the study: Samples taken during acute and convalescent COVID-19 were collected in the United States, Italy and Spain. Sample material is recorded as cDNA or gDNA derived from T cells, B-cell-depleted T cells, or PBMCs.

As originally analysed: The authors estimated nucleated cell counts from reference gene primer amplification. Measured with immunoSEQ multiplex PCR; TCRdb has only the in-frame clones, and not every one. V, J and clone size are taken as reported in that table, and D and trimming were inferred from the DNA itself. The table lists over 100,000 clones, 78% of them singletons. Unmatched junction bases numbered 7, after V lost 6 bases and J lost 5 bases. The CDR3 has 16 residues. The germline V gene encodes CDR1 SGHNT and CDR2 YYREEE (reference sequence). Specimen: peripheral blood. The J gene is TRBJ2-5, the V gene TRBV5-4; 16 nucleotides agree with TRBD2. The clonotype originates from a man aged 55 to 69 with active or convalescent COVID-19. The CDR3 DNA is TGTGCCAGCACCAACAGGGGACTAGCGGGAGGGGAGACCCAGTACTTC. As protein: CASTNRGLAGGETQYF.